The clone carrying this T cell receptor beta chain appeared many times. Amplified TCR beta CDR3 regions came from RNA transcripts. A first-round RT-PCR of the TCR CDR3 used the HTBI primer set. Using its own MiXCR run on the multiplex PCR reads, TCRdb lists one record per CDR3 protein. Of approximately 610,000 distinct CDR3 sequences in the sample, approximately 15% were seen once. This entry is derived from a study of T cells in Graves' hyperthyroidism and ophthalmopathy. Overall study context: Peripheral blood samples were taken at initial diagnosis, prior to any treatment.

Sample: blood. The source is a woman aged 40 to 55 with Graves' ophthalmopathy.

This CDR3 is CASSDQNTEAFF. CDR3 DNA: TGTGCCAGCAGCGATCAGAACACTGAAGCTTTCTTT. The chain couples TRBV6-1 to TRBJ1-1; no reliable D call. Germline CDR1 is MNHNS and CDR2 is SASEGT. V was shortened by 6 bases and J by 1 base, with 6 bases between the two germline ends. CDR3 length: 12 amino acids.